Listed here is a single T cell receptor beta chain. Its antigen is currently unknown. Separate from the roughly 720-subject first cohort, the 120-subject validation cohort was the one that the donors belonged to. The repertoire was sequenced with immunoSEQ multiplex PCR; TCRdb's copy has only in-frame clones and lacks some. The table lists around 300,000 clones, about 86% of them singletons. This sample is drawn from a study of cytomegalovirus exposure and HLA in healthy donors. Whole-study results and caveats: Associated with cytomegalovirus, according to the listing, were around 160 TCR beta chains.

This receptor was taken from a woman under 30 in good health and CMV-seronegative. The sequenced sample was PBMCs.

The CDR3 loop is CASSYETNTGELFF. DNA for the CDR3: TGCGCCAGCAGCTATGAGACGAACACCGGGGAGCTGTTTTTT. V gene TRBV5-1 combines with J gene TRBJ2-2; D remains ambiguous. V shed 3 bases and J shed 0 bases, with 6 bases lying between them. Per germline, CDR1 SGHRS and CDR2 YFSETQ. This CDR3 is built from 14 residues.